This T cell receptor beta chain was obtained from a study of T cells in Graves' hyperthyroidism and ophthalmopathy. Study findings and constraints: Blood also showed most of the thyroid clonotypes that were expanded above 0.001.

Amplification of TCR beta CDR3 regions used RNA as the template. Primed by the HTBI set, a first-round RT-PCR was run on the TCR CDR3. In TCRdb, the multiplex PCR reads were re-called with MiXCR into one record per CDR3 protein. Of around 620,000 distinct CDR3 sequences in the sample, 14% were seen once. Diagnostic decisions used clinical symptoms, serum thyroxine and TRAb, thyroid ultrasound and orbital computed tomography. The PBMCs were sourced from fresh peripheral blood (about 9.7 ml). This clonotype came up many times. Its specificity is not known. The CDR3 consists of 14 residues. Germline V gives CDR1 SGDLS, CDR2 YYNGEE. V dropped 0 bases and J dropped 5 bases, with 11 bases sitting between them.

Sequencing was carried out using blood. The genes are TRBV9 and TRBJ2-5; D could derive from TRBD1 or TRBD2 (5 bases each). The TCR comes from a woman under 30 with Graves' ophthalmopathy. The CDR3 is CASSVGGSVETQYF. The CDR3 DNA reads TGTGCCAGCAGCGTAGGGGGGAGTGTGGAGACCCAGTACTTC.